The rows below give T cell receptor beta chains drawn from one sample of a study of response to subunit inactivated influenza vaccine. TCRdb analysed the RT-PCR reads with MiXCR anew, one entry per CDR3 protein. The table has more than 700,000 distinct CDR3 sequences, about 20% seen once. The source was PBMCs from blood, collected roughly 5 days after vaccination. Source of these receptors: a man in his fifties who received an inactivated influenza vaccine. Each CDR3 is given with its conserved first and last residue. The D gene is left open where the match is weak. For some rows the clone size is stated as once, few or many, or as a class when expanded; others skip it.

d_gene: TRBD1
j_gene: TRBJ1-2
v_gene: TRBV18
abundance: many
CDR3aa: CASSPGQDYGYTF
CDR3nt: TGTGCCAGCTCACCGGGACAGGACTATGGCTACACCTTC

d_gene: -
j_gene: TRBJ1-2
v_gene: TRBV7-9
abundance: -
CDR3aa: CASSLGGLSYGYTF
CDR3nt: TGTGCCAGCAGCTTAGGGGGACTGTCCTATGGCTACACCTTC

d_gene: -
j_gene: TRBJ2-2
v_gene: TRBV10-3
abundance: few
CDR3aa: CAISELGGETGELFF
CDR3nt: TGTGCCATCAGTGAGTTGGGCGGGGAGACCGGGGAGCTGTTTTTT

d_gene: TRBD1
j_gene: TRBJ1-1
v_gene: TRBV20-1
abundance: few
CDR3aa: CSARAATGGVYTEAFF
CDR3nt: TGCAGTGCCAGAGCAGCAACAGGGGGAGTCTACACTGAAGCTTTCTTT

d_gene: -
j_gene: TRBJ2-3
v_gene: TRBV6-4
abundance: few
CDR3aa: CATLLHKLWRGSTDTQYF
CDR3nt: TGTGCCACCCTGCTCCACAAATTGTGGCGGGGTAGCACAGATACGCAGTATTTT

d_gene: TRBD2
j_gene: TRBJ2-3
v_gene: TRBV11-1
abundance: few
CDR3aa: CASSLPRTSGRYTDTQYF
CDR3nt: TGTGCCAGCAGCTTACCTAGGACTAGCGGGCGCTACACAGATACGCAGTATTTT

d_gene: -
j_gene: TRBJ1-1
v_gene: TRBV14
abundance: -
CDR3aa: CASSHNRDTEAFF
CDR3nt: TGTGCCAGCAGCCACAACCGGGACACTGAAGCTTTCTTT

d_gene: -
j_gene: TRBJ2-7
v_gene: TRBV7-8
abundance: few
CDR3aa: CASSKDRRRPYEQYF
CDR3nt: TGTGCCAGCAGCAAAGACAGGAGAAGGCCCTACGAGCAGTACTTC

d_gene: TRBD2
j_gene: TRBJ2-5
v_gene: TRBV5-8
abundance: few
CDR3aa: CASSGGTSQRETQYF
CDR3nt: TGTGCCAGCAGCGGAGGGACTAGCCAGCGGGAGACCCAGTACTTC

d_gene: -
j_gene: TRBJ1-5
v_gene: TRBV5-5
abundance: -
CDR3aa: CASSPWLDQPQHF
CDR3nt: TGTGCCAGCAGCCCCTGGCTGGATCAGCCCCAGCATTTT

d_gene: -
j_gene: TRBJ2-7
v_gene: TRBV12-3/TRBV12-4
abundance: -
CDR3aa: CASSLAGGQYEQYF
CDR3nt: TGTGCCAGCAGTTTAGCGGGGGGGCAATACGAGCAGTACTTC

d_gene: TRBD1
j_gene: TRBJ2-7
v_gene: TRBV28
abundance: -
CDR3aa: CASSPNTGGARYEQYF
CDR3nt: TGTGCCAGCAGCCCTAACACAGGGGGCGCTCGCTACGAGCAGTACTTC

d_gene: -
j_gene: TRBJ2-6
v_gene: TRBV20-1
abundance: few
CDR3aa: CSAQKGLGGANVLTF
CDR3nt: TGCAGTGCTCAAAAGGGCCTTGGTGGGGCCAACGTCCTGACTTTC

d_gene: -
j_gene: TRBJ2-2
v_gene: TRBV29-1
abundance: -
CDR3aa: CSVRKTNTGELFF
CDR3nt: TGCAGCGTCCGGAAGACGAACACCGGGGAGCTGTTTTTT

d_gene: -
j_gene: TRBJ2-5
v_gene: TRBV6-1
abundance: few
CDR3aa: CASSEALRGLETQYF
CDR3nt: TGTGCCAGCAGTGAAGCGCTTCGGGGTCTGGAGACCCAGTACTTC

d_gene: TRBD2
j_gene: TRBJ2-5
v_gene: TRBV7-2
abundance: -
CDR3aa: CASSLSLAGMETQYF
CDR3nt: TGTGCCAGCAGCTTAAGCCTAGCGGGAATGGAGACCCAGTACTTC

d_gene: -
j_gene: TRBJ2-1
v_gene: TRBV7-2
abundance: -
CDR3aa: CASRPEPGSSYNEQFF
CDR3nt: TGTGCCAGCAGGCCCGAACCGGGAAGCTCCTACAATGAGCAGTTCTTC

d_gene: TRBD2
j_gene: TRBJ2-3
v_gene: TRBV5-1
abundance: few
CDR3aa: CASSSVGTTVTDTQYF
CDR3nt: TGCGCCAGCAGCTCCGTAGGGACTACCGTGACAGATACGCAGTATTTT

d_gene: TRBD1
j_gene: TRBJ1-2
v_gene: TRBV28
abundance: few
CDR3aa: CASSLNPDRVYGYTF
CDR3nt: TGTGCCAGCAGCTTAAATCCGGACAGGGTTTATGGCTACACCTTC

d_gene: -
j_gene: TRBJ2-3
v_gene: TRBV5-1
abundance: many
CDR3aa: CASRRTASTDTQYF
CDR3nt: TGCGCCAGCCGACGGACGGCAAGCACAGATACGCAGTATTTT

d_gene: -
j_gene: TRBJ2-4
v_gene: TRBV30
abundance: -
CDR3aa: CAWSVLGTVKNIQYF
CDR3nt: TGTGCCTGGAGTGTACTCGGGACGGTAAAAAACATTCAGTACTTC

d_gene: TRBD2
j_gene: TRBJ2-1
v_gene: TRBV20-1
abundance: few
CDR3aa: CSARLTLADPNEQFF
CDR3nt: TGCAGTGCTAGACTCACTCTAGCGGATCCCAATGAGCAGTTCTTC

d_gene: -
j_gene: TRBJ2-2
v_gene: TRBV5-5
abundance: few
CDR3aa: CASSLWEAGELFF
CDR3nt: TGTGCCAGCAGCTTGTGGGAGGCCGGGGAGCTGTTTTTT

d_gene: TRBD1
j_gene: TRBJ2-7
v_gene: TRBV11-2
abundance: -
CDR3aa: CASSLGFVGYRGFLYEQYF
CDR3nt: TGTGCCAGCAGCTTAGGGTTTGTGGGATACAGGGGGTTCCTCTACGAGCAGTACTTC

d_gene: -
j_gene: TRBJ2-3
v_gene: TRBV6-2/TRBV6-3
abundance: -
CDR3aa: CASGGEGFDTQYF
CDR3nt: TGTGCCAGCGGTGGCGAGGGATTCGATACGCAGTATTTT

d_gene: -
j_gene: TRBJ2-3
v_gene: TRBV4-1
abundance: -
CDR3aa: CASSQVDFTHGTQYF
CDR3nt: TGCGCCAGCAGCCAAGTGGACTTCACCCACGGTACGCAGTATTTT

d_gene: -
j_gene: TRBJ2-3
v_gene: TRBV6-6
abundance: -
CDR3aa: CASRTGFDTQYF
CDR3nt: TGTGCCAGCAGAACCGGTTTTGATACGCAGTATTTT

d_gene: -
j_gene: TRBJ2-7
v_gene: TRBV13
abundance: -
CDR3aa: CASSNRQPYEQYF
CDR3nt: TGTGCCAGCAGCAATAGACAGCCCTACGAGCAGTACTTC

d_gene: -
j_gene: TRBJ2-3
v_gene: TRBV20-1
abundance: few
CDR3aa: CSAGGATDTQYF
CDR3nt: TGCAGTGCTGGGGGGGCGACAGATACGCAGTATTTT

d_gene: TRBD1
j_gene: TRBJ2-7
v_gene: TRBV7-8
abundance: -
CDR3aa: CASSSADRGQREQYF
CDR3nt: TGTGCCAGCAGCTCAGCGGACAGGGGGCAACGCGAGCAGTACTTC

d_gene: -
j_gene: TRBJ1-1
v_gene: TRBV2
abundance: few
CDR3aa: CASSGTGKVFF
CDR3nt: TGTGCCAGCAGTGGAACAGGGAAGGTTTTCTTT

d_gene: TRBD1
j_gene: TRBJ1-1
v_gene: TRBV7-8
abundance: -
CDR3aa: CASSLDRAEAFF
CDR3nt: TGTGCCAGCAGCTTGGACAGGGCTGAAGCTTTCTTT

d_gene: -
j_gene: TRBJ2-3
v_gene: TRBV6-2/TRBV6-3
abundance: many
CDR3aa: CASSYSGQDTQYF
CDR3nt: TGTGCCAGCAGTTACTCCGGGCAGGATACGCAGTATTTT

d_gene: -
j_gene: TRBJ1-2
v_gene: TRBV9
abundance: many
CDR3aa: CASSVGGNYGYTF
CDR3nt: TGTGCCAGCAGCGTAGGTGGAAACTATGGCTACACCTTC

d_gene: TRBD2
j_gene: TRBJ2-5
v_gene: TRBV4-2
abundance: -
CDR3aa: CASSQGGLVLETQYF
CDR3nt: TGTGCCAGCAGCCAAGGAGGACTAGTTCTAGAGACCCAGTACTTC

d_gene: TRBD1
j_gene: TRBJ1-5
v_gene: TRBV29-1
abundance: many
CDR3aa: CSATRKLEQGSNQPQHF
CDR3nt: TGCAGCGCAACACGGAAACTCGAACAGGGGTCGAACCAGCCCCAGCATTTT

d_gene: -
j_gene: TRBJ2-3
v_gene: TRBV5-5
abundance: -
CDR3aa: CASSLRSDSRTDTQYF
CDR3nt: TGTGCCAGCAGCTTACGTTCGGACAGTCGCACAGATACGCAGTATTTT

d_gene: TRBD2
j_gene: TRBJ2-7
v_gene: TRBV10-3
abundance: many
CDR3aa: CATGGGGEQYF
CDR3nt: TGTGCCACCGGGGGGGGTGGCGAGCAGTACTTC

d_gene: -
j_gene: TRBJ2-1
v_gene: TRBV9
abundance: -
CDR3aa: CASSVASEQFF
CDR3nt: TGTGCCAGCAGCGTAGCTAGTGAGCAGTTCTTC